The entry below gives a single T cell receptor beta chain sequence along with its context. These data originate in a study of T cells expressing NK-cell markers. Overall study context: The eight sequenced donors comprised seven who were HCMV-seropositive and one who was seronegative.

The CDR3 totals 16 residues. Looked up from germline, CDR1 is MNHEY and CDR2 is SVGEGT. TCRdb reanalyzed the 5' RACE reads, giving one entry per CDR3 protein sequence and no DNA. This sample contains under 500,000 distinct CDR3 sequences. Sequenced: blood T cells: a sorted CD56 or NKG2C T cell subset, CD4+ or CD8+ T cells, or bulk PBMC T cells (not recorded which). The TCR was taken from a woman aged 18-70 years in good health. The gene calls are TRBV6-2 or TRBV6-3 and TRBJ2-1; TCRdb reports TRBD2, a call that lacks DNA to check it against. CDR3 region: CASELTAGKHSGEQFF.